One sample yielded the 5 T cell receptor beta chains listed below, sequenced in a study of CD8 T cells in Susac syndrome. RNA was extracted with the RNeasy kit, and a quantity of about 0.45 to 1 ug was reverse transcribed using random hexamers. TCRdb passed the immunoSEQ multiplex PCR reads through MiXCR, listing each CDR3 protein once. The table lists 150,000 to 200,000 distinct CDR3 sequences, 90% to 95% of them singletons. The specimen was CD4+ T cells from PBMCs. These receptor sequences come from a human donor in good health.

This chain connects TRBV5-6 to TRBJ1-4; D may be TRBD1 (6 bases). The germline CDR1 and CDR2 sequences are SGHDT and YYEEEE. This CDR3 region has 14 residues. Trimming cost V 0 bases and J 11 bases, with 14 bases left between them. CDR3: CASSLEQGLSKLFF. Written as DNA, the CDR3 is TGTGCCAGCAGCTTGGAACAGGGTCTTAGTAAACTGTTTTTT.

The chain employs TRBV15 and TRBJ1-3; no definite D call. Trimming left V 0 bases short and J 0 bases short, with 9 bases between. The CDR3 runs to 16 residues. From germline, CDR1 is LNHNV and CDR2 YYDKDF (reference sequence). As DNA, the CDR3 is TGTGCCACCAGCAGAGATCTAGTTGGCTCTGGAAACACCATATATTTT. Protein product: CATSRDLVGSGNTIYF.

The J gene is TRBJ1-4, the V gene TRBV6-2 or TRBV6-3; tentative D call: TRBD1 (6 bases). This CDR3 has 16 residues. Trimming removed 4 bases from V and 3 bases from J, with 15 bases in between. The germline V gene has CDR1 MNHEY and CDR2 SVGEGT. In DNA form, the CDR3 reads TGTGCCAGCAGTTTCGTACCGGGACATCCTAATGAAAAACTGTTTTTT. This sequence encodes CASSFVPGHPNEKLFF.

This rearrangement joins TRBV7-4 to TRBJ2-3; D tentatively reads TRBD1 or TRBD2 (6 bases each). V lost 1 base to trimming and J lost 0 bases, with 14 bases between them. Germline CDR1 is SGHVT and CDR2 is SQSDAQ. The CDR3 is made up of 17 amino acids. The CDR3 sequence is CASSLEGSGASTDTQYF. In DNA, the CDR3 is TGTGCCAGCAGCTTAGAAGGGTCGGGGGCCAGCACAGATACGCAGTATTTT.

As DNA, the CDR3 is TGTGCCAGCAGTTACAGGACCTACAATCAGCCCCAGCATTTT. This translates into CASSYRTYNQPQHF. This chain joins TRBV6-2 or TRBV6-3 and TRBJ1-5; the D is unclear. The CDR3 spans 14 residues. The germline V gene encodes CDR1 MNHEY and CDR2 SVGEGT. V lost 2 bases and J 3 bases, leaving 8 bases between the germline ends.